These T cell receptor beta chains were read from a single sample in a study of T cell changes during pregnancy in multiple sclerosis. Profiling relied on immunoSEQ multiplex PCR, and the TCRdb table lists in-frame clones only, not all of them. The sample records about 83,000 clones, about 95% being singletons. This sample comprised peripheral blood, obtained in the second trimester of pregnancy. Every receptor here comes from a female donor with multiple sclerosis, enrolled in a pregnancy study. The CDR3 runs from the conserved cysteine through the conserved F or W. Fields, in order: D gene, V gene, CDR3 protein. A D gene is named only where the DNA matches it firmly.

TRBD2	TRBV7-3	CASSPGLAAGDEQFF
NA	TRBV28	CASSEFAGYDEQYF
TRBD1	TRBV28	CASSLGVWGQGTYEQYF
TRBD1	TRBV29-1	CSVEDPGQTYEQYF
TRBD1	TRBV6-5	CASTNTGGANYGYTF
TRBD2	TRBV7-9	CASSWGGSGANVLTF
NA	TRBV5-6	CASSLGLSFPTNTQYF
TRBD1	TRBV19	CASSIGQGNGNQPQHF
NA	TRBV9	CASSVGNAGLPSETQYF
NA	TRBV5-4	CASSLELESYEQYF
NA	TRBV5-4	CASSSPMTHPVGTQYF
TRBD1	TRBV9	CASSVTGGSGYGYTF
TRBD1	TRBV28	CASTLRQGKQFF
NA	TRBV7-2	CASSSARQETQYF
NA	TRBV6-4	CASSEERSGNNEQFF
TRBD1	TRBV27	CASSLTGTLNQPQHF
TRBD1	TRBV5-4	CASSSDRGAGNTIYF
NA	TRBV7-9	CASSLNRDTEAFF
NA	TRBV7-2	CASSNPSGVDYGYTF
TRBD1	TRBV27	CASGLGTGSYYGELFF
NA	TRBV9	CASSVGGSTYEQYF
TRBD2	TRBV6-5	CASSYGLAGGTDTQYF